Listed here are 13 T cell receptor beta chains from one sample, sequenced in a study of beta chain features in type 1 diabetes (dated by TCRdb to the late 2010s). The library was built by means of the immunoSEQ multiplex PCR assay. The entire isolated RNA was reverse transcribed using the High Capacity cDNA Reverse Transcription Kit, and thus expressed TCRB transcripts were sequenced. What TCRdb holds here is the immuneACCESS table cut down to in-frame rearrangements. Part of the clones is not present; checked against another copy, under half of the missing clones reflect an unresolved V gene, and the others are unexplained. The sample contains roughly 450,000 clones, more than 11% of them found a single time. Approximately 0.038% of the sample belongs to the ten largest clones. Sequencing used naive CD4+ T cells from blood. The sample's cell subset or site label is to be understood as: true naive CD4+ T cells. Every receptor here comes from a man aged 25 to 40 in good health.

The chain links TRBV10-3 to TRBJ2-1; D perhaps matches TRBD2 (7 bases). With 7 bases removed from V and 2 bases from J, the gap between germline ends came to 15 bases. This CDR3 contains 15 residues. Germline CDR1 and CDR2: ENHRY and SYGVKD. CDR3 region: CAINGEGVAYNEQFF. The DNA of the CDR3 is TGTGCCATCAACGGGGAGGGGGTGGCCTACAATGAGCAGTTCTTC.

J is TRBJ1-1 and V is TRBV29-1; possibly TRBD1 for D (5 bases). Per the germline V gene, CDR1 is SQVTM and CDR2 is ANQGSEA. The CDR3 sequence is 13 residues long. V lost 3 bases and J lost 4, with 12 bases in between. The CDR3 protein is CSVERRVSTEAFF. The DNA of the CDR3 is TGCAGCGTTGAGCGCAGGGTGAGCACTGAAGCTTTCTTT.

V is TRBV29-1 and J is TRBJ2-5; TRBD2 aligns across 7 bases. Losses at the gene ends were 3 bases for V and 7 bases for J; bases not matched to a gene: 8. The CDR3 has 13 residues. CDR1 is SQVTM and CDR2 is ANQGSEA in the germline V gene. The CDR3 spells CSVDAGGRGTQYF. As DNA, the CDR3 is TGCAGCGTTGACGCCGGCGGGAGAGGGACCCAGTACTTC.

This clone was recorded a few times. The CDR3 region has the DNA TGCAGCGCCACTATACAGGGGGCGAACACCGGGGAGCTGTTTTTT. Its protein product is CSATIQGANTGELFF. The rearrangement joins TRBV29-1 to TRBJ2-2; 8 positions agree with TRBD1. Germline V gene sequence: CDR1 SQVTM, CDR2 ANQGSEA. The CDR3 is 15 amino acids. The junction had 7 bases not matched to a gene; V was cut back by 7 bases and J by 0 bases.

The chain carries TRBV4-3 and TRBJ2-2; weak D call: TRBD1 (5 bases). The CDR3 totals 17 residues. CDR1 is LGHNA and CDR2 is YSLEER in the germline V gene. Trimming took off 2 bases at V and 3 bases at J, with 16 bases between the two ends. The CDR3 region is CASSQRSRQGYTGELFF. The CDR3 DNA reads as TGCGCCAGCAGCCAACGCTCAAGGCAGGGATACACCGGGGAGCTGTTTTTT.

This sequence joins TRBV18 and TRBJ1-2; 8 positions agree with TRBD1. CDR1 is KGHSH and CDR2 is LQKENI in the germline V gene. V trimming: 1 base; J trimming: 4 bases; junction bases outside the gene matches: 2. The CDR3 runs 14 residues. The CDR3 region has the DNA TGTGCCAGCTCACCACTAGGACAGGGCTATGGCTACACCTTC. Its protein is CASSPLGQGYGYTF.

The chain is built from TRBV19 and TRBJ2-1; TRBD1 agrees at 9 bases. This CDR3 comprises 17 residues. The germline V gene has CDR1 LNHDA and CDR2 SQIVND (reference sequence). The ends lost 3 bases at V and 0 bases at J; junction bases unmatched: 6. CDR3 DNA sequence: TGTGCCAGTAGTATTTTAAGGGGACAGGGCTCCTACAATGAGCAGTTCTTC. It specifies CASSILRGQGSYNEQFF. The variable domain in full, with the rest retrieved from reference TRBV19 and TRBJ2-1, is DGGITQSPKYLFRKEGQNVTLSCEQNLNHDAMYWYRQDPGQGLRLIYYSQIVNDFQKGDIAEGYSVSREKKESFPLTVTSAQKNPTAFYLCASSILRGQGSYNEQFFGPGTRLTVL.

As for this clone: A clone one base away is much larger, so this may be a read error. The chain has TRBV5-4 and TRBJ2-1; no firm D call. V gave up 2 bases and J gave up 5 bases, with 2 bases separating them. The CDR3 is made up of 11 amino acids. CDR1 and CDR2 from the germline V gene are SGHNT and YYREEE (reference sequence). The CDR3: CASSLNNEQFF. In DNA form, the CDR3 reads TGTGCCAGCAGCTTAAACAATGAGCAGTTCTTC. The full variable domain, completed using reference TRBV5-4 and TRBJ2-1, is ETGVTQSPTHLIKTRGQQVTLRCSSQSGHNTVSWYQQALGQGPQFIFQYYREEENGRGNFPPRFSGLQFPNYSSELNVNALELDDSALYLCASSLNNEQFFGPGTRLTVL.

The rearrangement links TRBV4-3 to TRBJ1-2; TRBD1 is a possible D gene (5 bases). V shed 0 bases and J shed 4 bases, with 12 bases lying between them. From germline, CDR1 is LGHNA and CDR2 YSLEER. This CDR3 is 15 amino acids long. CDR3 residues: CASSQERQGFYGYTF. CDR3 sequence (DNA): TGCGCCAGCAGCCAAGAAAGGCAGGGCTTCTATGGCTACACCTTC.

The rearrangement links TRBV5-4 to TRBJ2-3; 7 bases align to TRBD2. This CDR3 has 15 amino acids. Germline V gives CDR1 SGHNT, CDR2 YYREEE (reference sequence). After removal of 2 bases from V and 4 bases from J, the junction contained 7 bases not matched to a gene. The CDR3 reads CASSLGPRGADTQYF. The CDR3 region has the DNA TGTGCCAGCAGCTTAGGACCACGGGGGGCAGATACGCAGTATTTT.

This clone came up a few times. The rearrangement joins TRBV4-3 to TRBJ2-7; 10 nucleotides line up with TRBD1. Losses at the gene ends were 3 bases for V and 4 bases for J; bases not matched to a gene: 9. Germline CDR1 LGHNA, CDR2 YSLEER. The CDR3 is 16 amino acids. As DNA, the CDR3 is TGCGCCAGCAGCCAGGCTCAGACAGGGGGCGGTTACGAGCAGTACTTC. Translated, it gives CASSQAQTGGGYEQYF.

V gene TRBV7-9 combines with J gene TRBJ2-5; 10 nucleotides align to TRBD1. J gave up 0 bases and V 3 bases, and 13 bases lay outside the gene matches. The length of the CDR3 is 19 residues. From germline, CDR1 is SEHNR and CDR2 FQNEAQ (reference sequence). DNA for the CDR3: TGTGCCAGCAGCTTGGTCTTGGGGACAGGGGTTCTTTACCAAGAGACCCAGTACTTC. This codes for CASSLVLGTGVLYQETQYF.

The sample holds a few counts of this clone. The CDR3 DNA reads TGTGCCAGCAGCCCGGGACAGACACGCTACAATGAGCAGTTCTTC. Amino acid sequence: CASSPGQTRYNEQFF. This rearrangement joins TRBV7-8 to TRBJ2-1; 7 nucleotides align to TRBD1. The CDR3 is 15 residues long. V lost 5 bases and J lost 3; bases outside the gene matches: 7. Germline CDR1 is SGHVS and CDR2 is FQNEAQ.